This T cell receptor (beta chain) was retrieved from a study of T cell repertoires in cytomegalovirus infection. At the level of the study: The public TCR beta signatures pointed to both CMV infection and matching HLA type.

In regard to this clonotype: Its matching antigen is unknown.

Study observations and caveats: Cumulative frequency of public TCR beta families picked out carriers of CMV plus the relevant HLA. HLA-C-restricted CMV clonotypes gave the most frequent clonotype in two of eight donors.

TCRdb analysed the reads with MiXCR anew, one entry per CDR3 protein. The data hold around 300,000 distinct CDR3 sequences, with roughly 23% observed a single time. The CDR3 has 15 amino acids. The V end was cut by 3 bases, the J end by 3 bases, with 11 bases between. Germline-derived CDR1 and CDR2 are SNHLY and FYNNEI. This TCR came from a human donor in good health (CMV status not recorded). Some clones in this sample may be carry-over from other donors' samples. Source material: PBMCs. The chain has TRBV2 and TRBJ1-4; the D is unclear. The CDR3 nucleotides read TGTGCCAGCAGTGATCTTCGGCAATCTAATGAAAAACTGTTTTTT. Its translation is CASSDLRQSNEKLFF.